This TCR beta chain was sequenced in a study of radiotherapy plus CTLA-4 blockade in lung cancer. Study details: With 31% of patients having disease control, objective responses were seen in approximately 18%.

Regarding this clone: What it recognizes is unknown.

Overall study results and limits: Clones derived from tumor TCRs expanded in blood after radiotherapy plus ipilimumab.

The length of the CDR3 is 15 residues. The V end was cut by 4 bases, the J end by 3 bases, with 12 bases between. The germline gives CDR1 SEHNR, CDR2 FQNEAQ (reference sequence). Method: immunoSEQ multiplex PCR; TCRdb's copy keeps in-frame clones and lacks some. Of fewer than 45,000 clones in the sample, around 70% were seen once. The input for sequencing was peripheral blood, taken from a patient treated with radiotherapy plus ipilimumab. This chain links TRBV7-9 with TRBJ2-2; D might be TRBD1 (5 bases). This receptor was identified in a human donor with non-small cell lung cancer who had stable disease on radiotherapy plus ipilimumab. CDR3 DNA: TGTGCCAGCAGCTCCAGGGCGTCTTACACCGGGGAGCTGTTTTTT. Amino acids: CASSSRASYTGELFF.